This entry features one T cell receptor beta chain sequence. What it binds is not known. PCR employed 60 Vbeta and 13 Jbeta primers. Data came from immunoSEQ multiplex PCR; TCRdb stores just in-frame clones and leaves some out. Here the sample spans 120,000 to 150,000 clones, approximately 80% being singletons. This record comes from a study of cytomegalovirus exposure and HLA in healthy donors. General study results and limits: Highly shared sequence variants in one cluster were likely a sequencing artifact. The authors listed 150 to 200 TCR beta chains as cytomegalovirus-associated. When analyzed later, a missense DCLRE1C variant was found to be linked to TCR beta V- and J-gene trimming. At a 0.05 false discovery rate, a later analysis found approximately 17,000 TCR beta sequences to be associated with HLA alleles.

The CDR3 contains 14 residues. Trimming took off 2 bases at V and 4 bases at J, with 12 bases between the two ends. Germline V lookup: CDR1 SGHKS, CDR2 YYEKEE (reference sequence). The sequence was obtained from a man between 40 and 49 years old in good health and CMV-seropositive. The chain recombines TRBV5-5 with TRBJ2-5, with D tentatively TRBD2 (6 bases). Sequencing was carried out using PBMCs. For the CDR3, the DNA is TGTGCCAGCAGCTTTGCGGGGACGGGAGAGACCCAGTACTTC. Translation gives CASSFAGTGETQYF. Full variable domain (rest looked up from reference TRBV5-5 and TRBJ2-5): DAGVTQSPTHLIKTRGQQVTLRCSPISGHKSVSWYQQVLGQGPQFIFQYYEKEERGRGNFPDRFSARQFPNYSSELNVNALLLGDSALYLCASSFAGTGETQYFGPGTRLLVL.